This paragraph reports one TCR beta chain. This clone was observed a handful of times. Its antigen has not been determined. There are no base qualities to consult, and no much larger clone falls within one base. These data are taken from a study of radiotherapy plus CTLA-4 blockade in lung cancer (dated by TCRdb to the late 2010s). Describing the broader study: Among the enrolled patients, approximately 18% had an objective response, and 31% reached disease control. Paper-wide results and their limitations: The strongest predictors of response were reported to be early dynamic shifts in blood T cell clones along with a rise in serum interferon-beta following radiation. TCR clones derived from tumors expanded in peripheral blood after treatment with radiotherapy and ipilimumab.

The germline V gene (reference sequence) sets CDR1 to LNHDA and CDR2 to SQIVND. The junction shows trimming of 10 bases on V and 6 bases on J, plus 18 bases between the germline ends. Reading from cysteine to phenylalanine, the CDR3 counts 13 amino acids. The sequence is cut down to CDR3 DNA, 39 bases in frame from base 1. The study evaluated CTLA-4 blockade (ipilimumab) given together with focal radiation therapy in patients who had chemo-refractory metastatic non-small-cell lung cancer. The library was generated by the immunoSEQ multiplex PCR assay. The clones in this table, taken by TCRdb from immuneACCESS, are in-frame only. Not every clone is retained; where verified, under half of the shortfall comes from an unresolved V gene, and the cause of the rest is unknown. The sample table holds approximately 32,000 clones, of which roughly 70% were seen once. The ten largest clones capture less than 4% of the sample.

The receptor comes from a human donor with non-small cell lung cancer who had stable disease on radiotherapy plus ipilimumab. The source was peripheral blood, collected from a patient treated with radiotherapy plus ipilimumab. The chain is made from TRBV19 and TRBJ1-2; TRBD1 could be the D gene, as 6 bases match. The nucleotides read TGTGCCACCACCCTCCAGGGGTCGGATGGCTACACCTTC. This codes for CATTLQGSDGYTF.